The clone carrying this TCR beta chain was seen ten or more times. Its specificity is unknown. This entry is derived from a study of tumor and adjacent non-tumor tissue in lung cancer. Study observations and caveats: Patients with more diverse tumor TCRs had worse survival. In normal lung, the top 100 clones were significantly more dominant than in tumor.

The template was RNA from unsorted bulk tissue. The CDR3 is made up of 15 amino acids. Trimming shortened V by 0 bases and J by 4 bases, and 12 bases separated the two germline ends. CDR1 and CDR2 (germline): DFQATT, SNEGSKA (reference sequence). The library came from three nested PCR rounds adapted from ARM-PCR protocols. TCRdb reanalysed the multiplex PCR reads using MiXCR and keeps one entry per CDR3 protein. Among about 93,000 distinct CDR3 sequences, 61% were seen once, and the ten largest hold 15%. The sequenced sample was lung tumor tissue. The sequence was obtained from an older man with non-small cell lung cancer. The V and J genes are TRBV20-1 and TRBJ2-2; D is unclear. The DNA for the CDR3 is TGCAGTGCTAGAGATGTAGATAAGGGCACCGGGGAGCTGTTTTTT. Amino acid sequence: CSARDVDKGTGELFF.